This TCR beta chain was found in a study of glioma-infiltrating T cells. Germline V CDR1 and CDR2: SGHVS, FNYEAQ. This CDR3 has 15 amino acids. J was trimmed by 2 bases and V by 2 bases; bases with no gene match: 5. The iRepertoire nested amplicon-rescue multiplex PCR amplified TCR alpha and beta CDR3s from RNA. One entry per CDR3 protein results from TCRdb running MiXCR on the multiplex PCR reads. Of around 130,000 distinct CDR3 sequences in the sample, approximately 24% were seen once. The sequence came from a human donor with low-grade glioma or glioblastoma, undergoing nonglioma brain surgery, or in good health (not recorded which). The chain combines TRBV7-6 with TRBJ2-5, with 7 bases identical to TRBD1. Sequenced input: glioma tissue, nonneoplastic brain tissue, or PBMCs (not recorded which). For the CDR3, the DNA is TGTGCCAGCAGCTTAAGCCCGGGACAGCAAGAGACCCAGTACTTC. This codes for CASSLSPGQQETQYF.